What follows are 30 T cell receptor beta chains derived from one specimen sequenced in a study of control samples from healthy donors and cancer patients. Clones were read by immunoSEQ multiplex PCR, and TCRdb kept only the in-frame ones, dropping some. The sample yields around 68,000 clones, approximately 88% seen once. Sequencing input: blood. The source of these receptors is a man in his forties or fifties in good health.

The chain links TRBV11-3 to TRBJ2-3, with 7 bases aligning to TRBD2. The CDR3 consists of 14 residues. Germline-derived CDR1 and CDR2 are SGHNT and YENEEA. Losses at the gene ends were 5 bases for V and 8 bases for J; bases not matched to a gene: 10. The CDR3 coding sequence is TGTGCCAGCAGCCCCAATGAAGAGCGGGGTACGCAGTATTTT. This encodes CASSPNEERGTQYF.

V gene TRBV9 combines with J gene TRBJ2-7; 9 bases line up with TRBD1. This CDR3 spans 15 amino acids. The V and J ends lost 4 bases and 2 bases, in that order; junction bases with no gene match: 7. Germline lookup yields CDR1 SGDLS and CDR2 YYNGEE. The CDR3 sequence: CASSISGQGTYEQYF. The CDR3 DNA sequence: TGTGCCAGCAGCATATCGGGACAGGGAACCTACGAGCAGTACTTC.

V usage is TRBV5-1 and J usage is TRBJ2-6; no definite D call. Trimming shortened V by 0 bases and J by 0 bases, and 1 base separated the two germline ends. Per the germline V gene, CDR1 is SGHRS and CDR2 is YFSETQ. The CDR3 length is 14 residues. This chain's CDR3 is CASSLVSGANVLTF. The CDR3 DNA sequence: TGCGCCAGCAGCTTGGTCTCTGGGGCCAACGTCCTGACTTTC.

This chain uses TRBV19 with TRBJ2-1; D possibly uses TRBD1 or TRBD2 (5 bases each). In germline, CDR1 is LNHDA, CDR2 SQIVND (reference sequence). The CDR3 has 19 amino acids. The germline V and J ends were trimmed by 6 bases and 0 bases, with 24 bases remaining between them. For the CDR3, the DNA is TGTGCCAGTAGCCTCGAGACATGGGGGACGCAAAGCTCCTACAATGAGCAGTTCTTC. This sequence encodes CASSLETWGTQSSYNEQFF.

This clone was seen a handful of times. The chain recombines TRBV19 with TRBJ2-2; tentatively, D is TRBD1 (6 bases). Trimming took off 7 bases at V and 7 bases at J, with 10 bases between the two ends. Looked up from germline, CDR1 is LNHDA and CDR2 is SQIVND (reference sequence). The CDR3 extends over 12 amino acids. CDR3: CASTIGGGELFF. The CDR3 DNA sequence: TGTGCCAGTACCATAGGGGGCGGGGAGCTGTTTTTT.

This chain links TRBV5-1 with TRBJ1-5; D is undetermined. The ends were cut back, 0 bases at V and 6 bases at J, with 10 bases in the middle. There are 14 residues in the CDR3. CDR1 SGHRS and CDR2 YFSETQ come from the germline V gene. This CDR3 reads CASSLDGVGQPQHF. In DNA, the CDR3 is TGCGCCAGCAGCTTGGATGGGGTTGGTCAGCCCCAGCATTTT.

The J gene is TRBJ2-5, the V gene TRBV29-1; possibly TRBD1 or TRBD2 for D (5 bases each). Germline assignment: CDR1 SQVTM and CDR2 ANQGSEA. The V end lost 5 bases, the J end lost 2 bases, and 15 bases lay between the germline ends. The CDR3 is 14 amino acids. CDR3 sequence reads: CSVWTLGQQETQYF. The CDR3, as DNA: TGCAGCGTTTGGACTCTGGGGCAACAAGAGACCCAGTACTTC.

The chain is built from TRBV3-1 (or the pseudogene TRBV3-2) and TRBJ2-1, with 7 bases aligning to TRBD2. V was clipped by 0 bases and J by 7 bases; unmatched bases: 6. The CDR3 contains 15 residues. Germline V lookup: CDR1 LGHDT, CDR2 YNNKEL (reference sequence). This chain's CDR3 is CASSQDWGGRNEQFF. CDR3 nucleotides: TGTGCCAGCAGCCAAGATTGGGGCGGGAGAAATGAGCAGTTCTTC.

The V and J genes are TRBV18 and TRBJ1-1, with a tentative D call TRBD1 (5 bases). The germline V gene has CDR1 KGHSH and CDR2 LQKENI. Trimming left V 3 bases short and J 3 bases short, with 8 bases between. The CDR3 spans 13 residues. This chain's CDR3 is CASSPGRDTEAFF. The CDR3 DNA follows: TGTGCCAGCTCACCGGGACGGGACACTGAAGCTTTCTTT.

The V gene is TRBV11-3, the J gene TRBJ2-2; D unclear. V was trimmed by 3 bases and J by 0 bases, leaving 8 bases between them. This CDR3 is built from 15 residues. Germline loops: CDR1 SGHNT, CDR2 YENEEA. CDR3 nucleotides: TGTGCCAGCAGCTTGAGTGGGGCGAACACCGGGGAGCTGTTTTTT. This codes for CASSLSGANTGELFF.

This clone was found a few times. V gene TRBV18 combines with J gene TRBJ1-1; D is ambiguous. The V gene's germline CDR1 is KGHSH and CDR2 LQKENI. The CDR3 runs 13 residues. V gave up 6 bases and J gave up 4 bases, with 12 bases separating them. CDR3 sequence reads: CASSPRSGTEAFF. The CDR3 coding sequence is TGTGCCAGCTCTCCAAGGAGTGGCACTGAAGCTTTCTTT.

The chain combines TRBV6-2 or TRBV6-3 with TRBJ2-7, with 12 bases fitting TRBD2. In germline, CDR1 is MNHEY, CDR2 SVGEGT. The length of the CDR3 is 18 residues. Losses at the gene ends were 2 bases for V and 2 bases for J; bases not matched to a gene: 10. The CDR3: CASSYEASGRDFAYEQYF. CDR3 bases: TGTGCCAGCAGTTACGAAGCTAGCGGGAGGGATTTCGCCTACGAGCAGTACTTC.

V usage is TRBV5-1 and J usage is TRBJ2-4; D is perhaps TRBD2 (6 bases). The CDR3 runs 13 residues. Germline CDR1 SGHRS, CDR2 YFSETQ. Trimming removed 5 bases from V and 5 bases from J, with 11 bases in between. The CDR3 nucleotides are TGCGCCAGCAGTTCCGGGACTCAAAACATTCAGTACTTC. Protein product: CASSSGTQNIQYF.

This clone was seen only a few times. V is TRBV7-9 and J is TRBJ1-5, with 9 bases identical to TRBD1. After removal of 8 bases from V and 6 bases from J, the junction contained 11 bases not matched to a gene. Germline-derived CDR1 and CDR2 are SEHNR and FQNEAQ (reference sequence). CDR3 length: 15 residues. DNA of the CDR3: TGTGCCAGCTCCCACGGGACAGGGTTACTTCAGCCCCAGCATTTT. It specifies CASSHGTGLLQPQHF. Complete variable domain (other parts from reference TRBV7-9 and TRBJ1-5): DTGVSQNPRHKITKRGQNVTFRCDPISEHNRLYWYRQTLGQGPEFLTYFQNEAQLEKSRLLSDRFSAERPKGSFSTLEIQRTEQGDSAMYLCASSHGTGLLQPQHFGDGTRLSIL.

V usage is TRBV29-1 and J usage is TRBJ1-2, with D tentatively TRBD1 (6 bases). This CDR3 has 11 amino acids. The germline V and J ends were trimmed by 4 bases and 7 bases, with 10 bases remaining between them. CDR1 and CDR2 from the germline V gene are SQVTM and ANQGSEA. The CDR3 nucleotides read TGCAGCGTTGGGGGGGCGTTTGGCTACACCTTC. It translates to CSVGGAFGYTF. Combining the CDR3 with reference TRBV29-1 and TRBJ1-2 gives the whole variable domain SAVISQKPSRDICQRGTSLTIQCQVDSQVTMMFWYRQQPGQSLTLIATANQGSEATYESGFVIDKFPISRPNLTFSTLTVSNMSPEDSSIYLCSVGGAFGYTFGSGTRLTVV.

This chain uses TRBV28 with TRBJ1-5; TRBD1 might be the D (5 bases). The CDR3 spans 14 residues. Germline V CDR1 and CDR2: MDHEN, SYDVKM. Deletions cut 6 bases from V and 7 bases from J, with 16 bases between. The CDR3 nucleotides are TGTGCCAGCAGCGCGGCGGGGGTTTGGCAGCCCCAGCATTTT. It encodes CASSAAGVWQPQHF.

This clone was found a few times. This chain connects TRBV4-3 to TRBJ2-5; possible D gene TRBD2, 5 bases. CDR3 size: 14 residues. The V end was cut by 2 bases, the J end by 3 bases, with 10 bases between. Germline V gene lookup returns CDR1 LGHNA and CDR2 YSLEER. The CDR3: CASSQTPGKETQYF. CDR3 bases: TGCGCCAGCAGCCAAACCCCGGGGAAAGAGACCCAGTACTTC.

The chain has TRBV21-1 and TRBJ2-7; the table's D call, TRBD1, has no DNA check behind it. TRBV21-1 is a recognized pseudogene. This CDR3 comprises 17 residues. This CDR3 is CASSKGLAGDRGNEQYF. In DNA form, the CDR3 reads TGTGCCAGCAGCAAAGGATTAGCTGGGGACAGGGGTAACGAGCAGTACTTC.

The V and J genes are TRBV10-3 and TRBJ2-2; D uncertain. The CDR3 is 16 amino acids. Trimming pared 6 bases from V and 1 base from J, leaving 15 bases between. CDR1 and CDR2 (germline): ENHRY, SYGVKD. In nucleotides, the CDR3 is TGTGCCATCAGCCCCCAGAGGTCGATGAACACCGGGGAGCTGTTTTTT. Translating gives CAISPQRSMNTGELFF.

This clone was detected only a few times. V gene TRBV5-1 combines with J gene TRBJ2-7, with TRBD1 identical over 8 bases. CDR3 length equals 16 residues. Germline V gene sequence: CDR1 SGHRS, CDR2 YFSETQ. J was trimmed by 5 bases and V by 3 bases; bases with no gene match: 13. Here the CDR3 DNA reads TGCGCCAGCAGCTCCCGACAGGGGAGTAGCGTCCACGAGCAGTACTTC. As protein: CASSSRQGSSVHEQYF.

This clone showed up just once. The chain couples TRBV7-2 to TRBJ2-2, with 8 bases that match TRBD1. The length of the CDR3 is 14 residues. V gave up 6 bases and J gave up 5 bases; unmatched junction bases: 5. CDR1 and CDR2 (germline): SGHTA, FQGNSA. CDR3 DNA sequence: TGTGCCAGCAGAAAGACAGGGGCAACCGGGGAGCTGTTTTTT. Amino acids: CASRKTGATGELFF.

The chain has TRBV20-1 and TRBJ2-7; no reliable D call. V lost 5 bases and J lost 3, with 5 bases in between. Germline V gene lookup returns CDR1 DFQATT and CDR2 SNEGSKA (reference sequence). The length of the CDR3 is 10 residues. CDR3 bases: TGCAGTGCTGCTATCTACGAGCAGTACTTC. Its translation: CSAAIYEQYF.

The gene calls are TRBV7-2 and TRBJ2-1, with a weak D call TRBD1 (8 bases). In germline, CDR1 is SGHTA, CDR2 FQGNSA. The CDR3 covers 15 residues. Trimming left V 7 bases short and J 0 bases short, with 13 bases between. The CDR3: CASINRGGSYNEQFF. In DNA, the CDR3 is TGTGCCAGCATCAACAGGGGGGGCTCCTACAATGAGCAGTTCTTC.

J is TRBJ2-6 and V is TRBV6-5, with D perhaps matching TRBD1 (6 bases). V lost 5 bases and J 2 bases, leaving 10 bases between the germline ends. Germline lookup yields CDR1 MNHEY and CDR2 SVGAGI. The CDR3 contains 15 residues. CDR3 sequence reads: CASSQQGAGANVLTF. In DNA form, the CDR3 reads TGTGCCAGCAGTCAACAGGGAGCTGGGGCCAACGTCCTGACTTTC.

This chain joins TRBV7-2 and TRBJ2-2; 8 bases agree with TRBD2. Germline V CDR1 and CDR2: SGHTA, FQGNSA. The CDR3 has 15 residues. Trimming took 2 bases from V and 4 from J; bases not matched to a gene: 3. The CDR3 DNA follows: TGTGCCAGCAGCTTAATCCTAGCGGGCACCGGGGAGCTGTTTTTT. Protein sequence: CASSLILAGTGELFF.

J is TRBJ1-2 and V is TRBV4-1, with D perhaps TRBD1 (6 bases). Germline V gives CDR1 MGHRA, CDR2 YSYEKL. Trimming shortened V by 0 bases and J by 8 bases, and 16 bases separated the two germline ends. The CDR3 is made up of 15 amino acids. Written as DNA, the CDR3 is TGCGCCAGCAGCCAAGATTCGGGGGCGCCTCCAGGCTACACCTTC. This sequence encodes CASSQDSGAPPGYTF.

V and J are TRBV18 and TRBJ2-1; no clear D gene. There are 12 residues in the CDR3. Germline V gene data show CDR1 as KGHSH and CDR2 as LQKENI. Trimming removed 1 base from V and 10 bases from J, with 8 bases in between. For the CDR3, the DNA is TGTGCCAGCTCACCACGGGTAGACGAGCAGTTCTTC. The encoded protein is CASSPRVDEQFF.

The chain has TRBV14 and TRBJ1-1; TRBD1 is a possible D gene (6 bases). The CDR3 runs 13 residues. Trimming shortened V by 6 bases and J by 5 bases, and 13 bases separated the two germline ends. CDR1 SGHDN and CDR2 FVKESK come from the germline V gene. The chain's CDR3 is CASREQGGTEAFF. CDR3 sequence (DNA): TGTGCCAGCAGGGAACAGGGAGGGACTGAAGCTTTCTTT.

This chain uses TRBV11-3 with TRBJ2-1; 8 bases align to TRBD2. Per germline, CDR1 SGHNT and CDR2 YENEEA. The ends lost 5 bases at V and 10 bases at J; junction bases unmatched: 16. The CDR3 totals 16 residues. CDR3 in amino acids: CASSPRTSGRVEEQFF. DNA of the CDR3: TGTGCCAGCAGCCCCCGAACTAGCGGCAGGGTTGAAGAGCAGTTCTTC.

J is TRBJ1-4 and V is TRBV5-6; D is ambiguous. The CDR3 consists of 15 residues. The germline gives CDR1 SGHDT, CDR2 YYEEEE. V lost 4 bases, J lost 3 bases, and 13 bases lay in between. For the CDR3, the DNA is TGTGCCAGCAGCGGACTTACAGCCGCTAATGAAAAACTGTTTTTT. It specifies CASSGLTAANEKLFF.